Listed below are T cell receptor beta chains from one sample, sequenced in a study of control samples from healthy donors and cancer patients. Data came from immunoSEQ multiplex PCR; TCRdb stores just in-frame clones and leaves some out. The profile covers roughly 80,000 clones, with 88% appearing a single time and around 5.4% taken by the ten largest. The sequenced sample consisted of blood. Receptor source: a woman aged 50 to 60 in good health. The CDR3 runs from the conserved cysteine through the conserved F or W.

j_call | v_call | cdr3_aa
TRBJ2-3 | TRBV6-5 | CASRTPGDTQYF
TRBJ2-3 | TRBV6-5 | CASSYERGYTQYF
TRBJ2-2 | TRBV2 | CAIRDTYTGELFF
TRBJ2-1 | TRBV19 | CASSETYNEQFF
TRBJ2-2 | TRBV3-1/TRBV3-2 | CASSLGTTGELFF
TRBJ1-2 | TRBV5-1 | CASSLARVGDGYTF
TRBJ1-1 | TRBV14 | CASSQDQNTEAFF
TRBJ2-1 | TRBV7-2 | CASSPPKSSYNEQFF
TRBJ2-7 | TRBV30 | CAWSLVDRGDYEQYF
TRBJ1-2 | TRBV5-1 | CASSSGQGAFPGYTF